This entry lists 9 T cell receptor beta chains sequenced from one sample in a study of cytomegalovirus exposure and HLA in healthy donors. Vbeta (60) and Jbeta (13) primers were used in the PCR. Data came from immunoSEQ multiplex PCR; TCRdb stores just in-frame clones and leaves some out. The repertoire includes 100,000 or so clones, around 70% of them detected once, and 3.2% sits in the top ten. The sample taken for sequencing was PBMCs. These receptors all come from a man aged 25-40 years in good health and CMV-seronegative.

This clone was observed a handful of times. The V and J genes are TRBV5-1 and TRBJ2-1; 8 bases fit TRBD1. This CDR3 region has 16 residues. Germline trimming cut 0 bases from V and 2 bases from J; bases unmatched to any gene: 4. In germline, CDR1 is SGHRS, CDR2 YFSETQ. The CDR3: CASSLAAGGPYNEQFF. For the CDR3, the DNA is TGCGCCAGCAGCTTGGCAGCAGGGGGCCCCTACAATGAGCAGTTCTTC.

The chain couples TRBV28 to TRBJ2-2; D may be TRBD1 (5 bases). Germline V gives CDR1 MDHEN, CDR2 SYDVKM. Trimming stripped 4 bases from V and 6 bases from J, with 9 bases between. This CDR3 has 13 residues. The CDR3, as DNA: TGTGCCAGCAGTTCTCAGACAGCCGGGGAGCTGTTTTTT. This gives the protein CASSSQTAGELFF.

The rearrangement joins TRBV7-2 to TRBJ2-1; 9 nucleotides agree with TRBD2. Germline CDR1 SGHTA, CDR2 FQGNSA. V was pared by 2 bases and J by 5 bases, with 1 base of the junction left unmatched. The CDR3 covers 14 residues. As DNA, the CDR3 is TGTGCCAGCAGCTTACTAGCGGGGAACAATGAGCAGTTCTTC. Protein product: CASSLLAGNNEQFF.

J is TRBJ1-2 and V is TRBV9, with 8 bases fitting TRBD1. The CDR3 runs 17 residues. V lost 2 bases and J lost 3; bases outside the gene matches: 12. The germline V gene encodes CDR1 SGDLS and CDR2 YYNGEE. The CDR3 DNA reads as TGTGCCAGCAGCGTCGCCTCCAACAGGGGGAACTACTATGGCTACACCTTC. Its translation is CASSVASNRGNYYGYTF.

There are a few counts of this clone. The V and J genes are TRBV7-6 and TRBJ2-7; D not resolved. The V gene's germline CDR1 is SGHVS and CDR2 FNYEAQ. The CDR3 runs to 11 residues. V was cut by 2 bases and J by 8 bases, with 7 bases left in between. For the CDR3, the DNA is TGTGCCAGCAGCTTATATGGCCAGCAGTACTTC. Translation: CASSLYGQQYF.

This clone was counted a few times. The chain is built from TRBV5-1 and TRBJ1-1, with no clear D. V gave up 2 bases and J gave up 1 base, with 9 bases separating them. CDR3 length: 14 amino acids. CDR1 is SGHRS, CDR2 YFSETQ, per germline. The chain's CDR3 is CASSFDGENTEAFF. CDR3 coding DNA: TGCGCCAGCAGCTTCGACGGAGAGAACACTGAAGCTTTCTTT.

The gene calls are TRBV4-1 and TRBJ2-1; maybe TRBD1 (6 bases). The ends were cut back, 1 base at V and 7 bases at J, with 17 bases in the middle. The length of the CDR3 is 16 residues. The germline CDR1 and CDR2 sequences are MGHRA and YSYEKL. CDR3 protein: CASSQVTAGVLNEQFF. The CDR3, as DNA: TGCGCCAGCAGCCAAGTGACGGCAGGGGTTTTGAATGAGCAGTTCTTC.

The chain employs TRBV18 and TRBJ1-3; TRBD1 aligns across 10 bases. CDR1 and CDR2 from the germline V gene are KGHSH and LQKENI. J gave up 0 bases and V 3 bases, and 17 bases lay outside the gene matches. The CDR3 spans 21 residues. CDR3 in DNA: TGTGCCAGCTCACCGCTATATGGGACAGGGGATCGCCGAAGCTCTGGAAACACCATATATTTT. As protein: CASSPLYGTGDRRSSGNTIYF. Based on the CDR3 plus reference TRBV18 and TRBJ1-3, the full variable domain is NAGVMQNPRHLVRRRGQEARLRCSPMKGHSHVYWYRQLPEEGLKFMVYLQKENIIDESGMPKERFSAEFPKEGPSILRIQQVVRGDSAAYFCASSPLYGTGDRRSSGNTIYFGEGSWLTVV.

This clone was seen once. The CDR3 protein is CASSMLATSTDTQYF. The CDR3 DNA follows: TGTGCCAGCAGTATGTTAGCGACTAGCACAGATACGCAGTATTTT. The chain links TRBV2 to TRBJ2-3, with D possibly TRBD2 on 5 matching bases. CDR1 SNHLY and CDR2 FYNNEI come from the germline V gene. V was pared by 5 bases and J by 0 bases, with 12 bases between. The CDR3 contains 15 residues.